These 18 T cell receptor beta chains were sequenced from one sample in a study of glioma-infiltrating T cells after dendritic cell vaccination. Method: immunoSEQ multiplex PCR; TCRdb's copy keeps in-frame clones and lacks some. The sample records about 100,000 clones, about 79% being singletons. Sequencing used blood, obtained before dendritic cell vaccination. These receptors were obtained from a human donor with glioblastoma.

V and J are TRBV27 and TRBJ2-7; 9 nucleotides agree with TRBD1. CDR3 length equals 13 residues. V dropped 5 bases and J dropped 3; count of bases not matched to a gene: 2. Per germline, CDR1 MNHEY and CDR2 SMNVEV (reference sequence). The CDR3 nucleotides are TGTGCCAGCAGTCGGACAGGGGTCTACGAGCAGTACTTC. This translates into CASSRTGVYEQYF.

The chain carries TRBV11-2 and TRBJ2-7; 7 bases are shared with TRBD2. Germline-derived CDR1 and CDR2 are SGHAT and FQNNGV. V lost 2 bases, J lost 12 bases, and 10 bases stayed unmatched. The CDR3 is 13 amino acids. The DNA of the CDR3 is TGTGCCAGCAGCTTATACTCCGGGAGGCCGCGGTACTTC. Residues: CASSLYSGRPRYF.

This sequence joins TRBV11-3 and TRBJ2-5; D is uncertain. This CDR3 spans 12 amino acids. The germline gives CDR1 SGHNT, CDR2 YENEEA. V dropped 5 bases and J dropped 4 bases, with 8 bases sitting between them. The CDR3 nucleotides read TGTGCCAGCAGCCCGCCGGGAGAGACCCAGTACTTC. Amino acid sequence: CASSPPGETQYF. Based on the CDR3 plus reference TRBV11-3 and TRBJ2-5, the full variable domain is EAGVVQSPRYKIIEKKQPVAFWCNPISGHNTLYWYLQNLGQGPELLIRYENEEAVDDSQLPKDRFSAERLKGVDSTLKIQPAELGDSAVYLCASSPPGETQYFGPGTRLLVL.

V and J are TRBV5-1 and TRBJ2-3; 9 bases map to TRBD1. The junction had 2 bases not matched to a gene; V was cut back by 0 bases and J by 3 bases. Germline loops: CDR1 SGHRS, CDR2 YFSETQ. This CDR3 comprises 15 residues. CDR3 nucleotide sequence: TGCGCCAGCAGCTTGGTACAGGGGGCAACAGATACGCAGTATTTT. Translation gives CASSLVQGATDTQYF.

V and J are TRBV6-5 and TRBJ1-5; D perhaps matches TRBD1 (5 bases). Germline V CDR1 and CDR2: MNHEY, SVGAGI. V dropped 10 bases and J dropped 2 bases, with 15 bases sitting between them. The CDR3 has 14 amino acids. CDR3: CATKTGGGNQPQHF. CDR3 coding DNA: TGTGCCACCAAAACGGGGGGGGGCAATCAGCCCCAGCATTTT.

The V and J genes are TRBV29-1 and TRBJ1-2; 12 nucleotides agree with TRBD1. Per the germline V gene, CDR1 is SQVTM and CDR2 is ANQGSEA. The length of the CDR3 is 17 residues. J lost 3 bases, V lost 7 bases, and 15 bases had no gene match. The CDR3 reads CSALGRDRGRGDYGYTF. CDR3 coding DNA: TGCAGCGCTCTAGGGAGGGACAGGGGGCGCGGCGACTATGGCTACACCTTC.

The rearrangement joins TRBV5-1 to TRBJ2-7; no reliable D call. The CDR3 sequence is 14 residues long. Per the germline V gene, CDR1 is SGHRS and CDR2 is YFSETQ. The germline V and J ends were trimmed by 0 bases and 3 bases, with 10 bases remaining between them. The CDR3 nucleotides read TGCGCCAGCAGCTTGGTCGGAGCCATCTACGAGCAGTACTTC. Protein sequence: CASSLVGAIYEQYF. Variable domain in full (rest from reference TRBV5-1 and TRBJ2-7): KAGVTQTPRYLIKTRGQQVTLSCSPISGHRSVSWYQQTPGQGLQFLFEYFSETQRNKGNFPGRFSGRQFSNSRSEMNVSTLELGDSALYLCASSLVGAIYEQYFGPGTRLTVT.

The chain has TRBV5-1 and TRBJ1-5; D perhaps matches TRBD1 (5 bases). CDR1 and CDR2 from the germline V gene are SGHRS and YFSETQ. The CDR3 is made up of 15 amino acids. V was pared by 4 bases and J by 0 bases, with 11 bases between. For the CDR3, the DNA is TGCGCCAGCAGCCCGGGGGGGGATAGCAATCAGCCCCAGCATTTT. It yields the protein CASSPGGDSNQPQHF.

J is TRBJ1-4 and V is TRBV19, with D maybe TRBD1 (5 bases). This CDR3 spans 15 amino acids. The germline V and J ends were trimmed by 7 bases and 3 bases, with 15 bases remaining between them. From germline, CDR1 is LNHDA and CDR2 SQIVND (reference sequence). The CDR3: CASTRQGSPNEKLFF. As DNA, the CDR3 is TGTGCCAGTACGCGTCAGGGCAGCCCTAATGAAAAACTGTTTTTT.

The chain recombines TRBV6-5 with TRBJ1-2; D unclear. Trimming pared 7 bases from V and 8 bases from J, leaving 14 bases between. Germline CDR1 and CDR2: MNHEY and SVGAGI. CDR3 length: 12 amino acids. The CDR3 reads CASTSGRQGYTF. Written as DNA, the CDR3 is TGTGCCAGCACCAGCGGACGGCAGGGCTACACCTTC.

The chain carries TRBV19 and TRBJ1-2, with D possibly matching TRBD1 (6 bases). V was cut by 3 bases and J by 2 bases, with 16 bases left in between. The CDR3 loop spans 16 amino acids. CDR1 and CDR2 from the germline V gene are LNHDA and SQIVND (reference sequence). The CDR3 DNA is TGTGCCAGTAGTATCCGGGGCAGGGGCCGCAACTATGGCTACACCTTC. It specifies CASSIRGRGRNYGYTF.

The chain joins TRBV7-9 to TRBJ1-1, with D possibly being TRBD1 (5 bases). This CDR3 spans 14 amino acids. V lost 1 base to trimming and J lost 5 bases, with 11 bases between them. The germline V gene encodes CDR1 SEHNR and CDR2 FQNEAQ (reference sequence). The CDR3 protein is CASSLVQGGTEAFF. The CDR3 nucleotides are TGTGCCAGCAGCTTAGTTCAGGGAGGAACTGAAGCTTTCTTT.

The V and J genes are TRBV5-1 and TRBJ2-1, with a possible D match to TRBD2 (6 bases). V was clipped by 3 bases and J by 8 bases, with 6 bases between them. CDR1 and CDR2 from the germline V gene are SGHRS and YFSETQ. The CDR3 runs 11 residues. CDR3 sequence reads: CASSWRDEQFF. DNA of the CDR3: TGCGCCAGCAGCTGGAGGGATGAGCAGTTCTTC.

The CDR3 nucleotides are TGTGCCAGCAGTTACAGACGCCAGGGAACGTCCTATGGCTACACCTTC. Its protein is CASSYRRQGTSYGYTF. This sequence joins TRBV6-5 and TRBJ1-2, with D perhaps matching TRBD1 (5 bases). The germline V gene encodes CDR1 MNHEY and CDR2 SVGAGI. The CDR3 loop spans 16 amino acids. Trimming left V 2 bases short and J 4 bases short, with 17 bases between.

The chain couples TRBV28 to TRBJ2-3; possible D gene TRBD2, 6 bases. CDR1 is MDHEN, CDR2 SYDVKM, per germline. V shed 7 bases and J shed 3 bases, with 20 bases lying between them. CDR3 length equals 16 residues. The CDR3 region has the DNA TGTGCCAGCACTATGTGGGGGGTAGCCGGAACAGATACGCAGTATTTT. Protein: CASTMWGVAGTDTQYF. The variable domain in full, with the rest retrieved from reference TRBV28 and TRBJ2-3, is DVKVTQSSRYLVKRTGEKVFLECVQDMDHENMFWYRQDPGLGLRLIYFSYDVKMKEKGDIPEGYSVSREKKERFSLILESASTNQTSMYLCASTMWGVAGTDTQYFGPGTRLTVL.

V usage is TRBV5-4 and J usage is TRBJ1-6, with 7 nucleotides matching TRBD1. The CDR3 has 16 amino acids. V dropped 0 bases and J dropped 10; count of bases not matched to a gene: 10. In germline, CDR1 is SGHNT, CDR2 YYREEE (reference sequence). The CDR3 bases are TGTGCCAGCAGCTTGGGGGGGGCGACAGGGCTCTCACCCCTCCACTTT. This codes for CASSLGGATGLSPLHF.

The V gene is TRBV19, the J gene TRBJ1-5; D is undetermined. V was clipped by 6 bases and J by 0 bases, with 6 bases between them. The V gene's germline CDR1 is LNHDA and CDR2 SQIVND (reference sequence). The CDR3 runs to 13 residues. The CDR3 bases are TGTGCCAGTAGCGGTAATAGCAATCAGCCCCAGCATTTT. It codes for CASSGNSNQPQHF.

J is TRBJ2-3 and V is TRBV7-8; 7 positions match TRBD1. Trimming removed 3 bases from V and 4 bases from J; junction bases left unmatched: 4. This CDR3 has 14 amino acids. CDR1 is SGHVS and CDR2 is FQNEAQ in the germline V gene. The CDR3 coding sequence is TGTGCCAGCAGCTTGACAGGGATGCCAGATACGCAGTATTTT. Encoded protein: CASSLTGMPDTQYF.